Listed below are T cell receptor beta chains from one sample, sequenced in a study of spatial heterogeneity in lung cancer. TCRdb reprocessed the 5' RACE reads with MiXCR, giving one entry per CDR3 protein. Here the sample spans about 100,000 distinct CDR3 sequences, around 4.8% being singletons. The sequencing used lung tumor tissue, collected at surgery. All receptors derive from a male donor with early-stage non-small cell lung cancer. Each CDR3 is given with its conserved first and last residue. The D gene is left open where the match is weak. Size is omitted from some rows. Given values are once, few, many or a class for expanded clones.

V	J	D	size	CDR3	DNA
TRBV29-1	TRBJ2-3	.	many	CSVGLEPPRGRYTQYF	TGCAGCGTTGGTTTGGAACCCCCGAGGGGGAGATATACGCAGTATTTT
TRBV2	TRBJ2-4	TRBD1	many	CASNHRTGLAKNIQYF	TGTGCCAGCAACCACCGGACAGGTCTAGCCAAAAACATTCAGTACTTC
TRBV28	TRBJ1-5	.	many	CASSDWQGIRPQHF	TGTGCCAGCAGTGACTGGCAGGGCATCCGGCCCCAGCATTTT
TRBV10-3	TRBJ1-5	.	many	CAISADLSRPQHF	TGTGCCATCAGTGCGGACTTGTCTCGGCCCCAGCATTTT
TRBV2	TRBJ2-5	TRBD2	few	CASSEARGAGVQETQYF	TGTGCCAGCAGTGAAGCGAGAGGAGCGGGAGTACAGGAGACCCAGTACTTC
TRBV28	TRBJ2-7	TRBD2	.	CASRRLAGRHEQYF	TGTGCCAGCCGTCGACTAGCGGGGAGGCATGAGCAGTACTTC
TRBV28	TRBJ1-5	.	many	CASSSLNQPQHF	TGTGCCAGCAGCTCCCTCAATCAGCCCCAGCATTTT
TRBV3-1	TRBJ2-1	.	few	CASSQLTGSGAEQFF	TGTGCCAGCAGCCAACTAACCGGGTCCGGAGCGGAGCAGTTCTTC
TRBV6-1	TRBJ1-5	.	few	CASNEGQPQHF	TGTGCCAGCAACGAGGGACAGCCCCAGCATTTT
TRBV5-1	TRBJ2-7	.	few	CASSLSPF	TGCGCCAGCAGTTTGTCTCCGTTC
TRBV18	TRBJ2-3	.	many	CASSRQTDTQYF	TGTGCCAGCTCTCGACAGACAGATACGCAGTATTTT
TRBV4-1	TRBJ1-3	.	few	CASSHRRTAGNTIYF	TGCGCCAGCAGCCACCGCCGAACAGCTGGAAACACCATATATTTT
TRBV2	TRBJ1-2	TRBD1	many	CASSEGQGFYGYTF	TGTGCCAGCAGTGAGGGACAGGGGTTCTATGGCTACACCTTC
TRBV7-6	TRBJ2-3	.	many	CASSLGAWSDTQYF	TGTGCCAGCAGCTTAGGAGCCTGGTCCGATACGCAGTATTTT
TRBV7-7	TRBJ2-5	TRBD1	.	CASSTQGEETQYF	TGTGCCAGCAGCACGCAGGGGGAAGAGACCCAGTACTTC
TRBV2	TRBJ2-1	.	many	CASSKSNEQFF	TGTGCCAGCAGTAAGTCGAATGAGCAGTTCTTC
TRBV20-1	TRBJ1-3	.	many	CSARDPDSFGGNTIYF	TGCAGTGCTAGAGACCCGGACAGCTTTGGTGGAAACACCATATATTTT
TRBV10-3	TRBJ2-3	.	many	CAISEPSLEASARGTQYF	TGTGCCATCAGTGAGCCCTCTCTAGAGGCGTCAGCGAGGGGTACGCAGTATTTT
TRBV4-1	TRBJ2-1	TRBD1	many	CASSPLTGTDEQFF	TGCGCCAGCAGCCCATTGACAGGGACGGATGAGCAGTTCTTC
TRBV28	TRBJ2-5	.	many	CASSLGAATQETQYF	TGTGCCAGCAGTTTAGGGGCCGCCACCCAAGAGACCCAGTACTTC
TRBV10-3	TRBJ2-3	TRBD1	many	CAISELGQGLTDTQYF	TGTGCCATCAGTGAGCTGGGACAGGGGCTAACAGATACGCAGTATTTT
TRBV18	TRBJ2-1	.	many	CASSPGVGPYNEQFF	TGTGCCAGCTCCCCCGGGGTAGGACCCTACAATGAGCAGTTCTTC
TRBV11-3	TRBJ2-1	.	many	CASSLVGQGLSEQFF	TGTGCCAGCAGCTTAGTAGGCCAGGGATTGAGCGAGCAGTTCTTC
TRBV4-2	TRBJ2-1	TRBD2	many	CASSQASGGDNEQFF	TGTGCCAGCAGCCAAGCTAGCGGGGGAGACAATGAGCAGTTCTTC
TRBV29-1	TRBJ2-4	.	many	CSVFFRGVSGIQYF	TGCAGCGTTTTCTTTCGTGGGGTAAGCGGCATTCAGTACTTC
TRBV5-1	TRBJ1-4	.	many	CASRGATNEKLFF	TGCGCCAGCAGAGGAGCAACTAATGAAAAACTGTTTTTT
TRBV6-5	TRBJ2-3	.	many	CASSKGSLLSGTDTQYF	TGTGCCAGCAGTAAGGGGTCCCTCCTTTCAGGGACAGATACGCAGTATTTT
TRBV5-1	TRBJ1-1	.	many	CASSLVPGYTEAFF	TGCGCCAGCAGCCTAGTTCCAGGCTACACTGAAGCTTTCTTT
TRBV27	TRBJ2-2	.	.	CATARDANGELFF	TGTGCCACCGCCCGGGACGCAAACGGGGAGCTGTTTTTT
TRBV7-8	TRBJ1-2	.	many	CASSLDLDSPGYTF	TGTGCCAGCAGCTTGGATTTAGACAGCCCTGGCTACACCTTC
TRBV5-1	TRBJ2-7	.	few	CASSFGNEQYF	TGCGCCAGCAGCTTCGGGAACGAGCAGTACTTC